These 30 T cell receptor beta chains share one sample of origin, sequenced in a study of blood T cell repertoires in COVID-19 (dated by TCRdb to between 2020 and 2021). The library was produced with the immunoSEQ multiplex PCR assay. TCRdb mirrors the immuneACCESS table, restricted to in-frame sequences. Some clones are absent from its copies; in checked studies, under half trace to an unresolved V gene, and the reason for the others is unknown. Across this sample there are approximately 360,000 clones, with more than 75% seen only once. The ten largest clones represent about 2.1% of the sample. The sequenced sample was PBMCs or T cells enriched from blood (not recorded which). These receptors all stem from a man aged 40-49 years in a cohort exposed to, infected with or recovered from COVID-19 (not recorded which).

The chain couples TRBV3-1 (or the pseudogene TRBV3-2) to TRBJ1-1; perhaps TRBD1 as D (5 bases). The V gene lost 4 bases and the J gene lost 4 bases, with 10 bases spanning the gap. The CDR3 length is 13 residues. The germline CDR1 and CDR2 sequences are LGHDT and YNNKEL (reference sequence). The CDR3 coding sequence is TGTGCCAGCAGCCGACAGATCGGCACTGAAGCTTTCTTT. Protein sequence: CASSRQIGTEAFF.

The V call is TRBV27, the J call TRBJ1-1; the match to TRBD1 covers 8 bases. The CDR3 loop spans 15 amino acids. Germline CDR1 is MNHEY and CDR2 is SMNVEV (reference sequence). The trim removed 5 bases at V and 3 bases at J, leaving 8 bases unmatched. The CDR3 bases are TGTGCCAGCAGTGTGCGGGACAGGAGCCACACTGAAGCTTTCTTT. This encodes CASSVRDRSHTEAFF.

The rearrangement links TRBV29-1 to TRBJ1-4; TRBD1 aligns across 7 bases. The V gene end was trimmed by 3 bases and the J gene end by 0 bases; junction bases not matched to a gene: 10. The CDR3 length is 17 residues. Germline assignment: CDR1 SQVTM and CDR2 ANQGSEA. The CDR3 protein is CSVDLGQASATNEKLFF. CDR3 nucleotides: TGCAGCGTTGATCTAGGACAGGCCTCCGCAACTAATGAAAAACTGTTTTTT.

CDR3 sequence reads: CASSRGQGYGYTF. CDR3 DNA: TGTGCCAGCAGCAGGGGACAGGGATATGGCTACACCTTC. This rearrangement joins TRBV6-6 to TRBJ1-2; TRBD1 aligns across 9 bases. Trimming at V came to 6 bases and at J to 5 bases, leaving 4 bases not matched to a gene. The CDR3 length is 13 residues. Germline V gives CDR1 MNHNY, CDR2 SVGAGI (reference sequence).

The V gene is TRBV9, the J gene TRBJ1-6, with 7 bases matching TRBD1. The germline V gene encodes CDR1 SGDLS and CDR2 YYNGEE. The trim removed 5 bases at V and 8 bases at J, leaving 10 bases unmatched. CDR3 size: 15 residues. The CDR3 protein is CASSETGNNYSPLHF. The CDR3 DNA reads TGTGCCAGCAGTGAGACAGGGAATAATTATTCACCCCTCCACTTT.

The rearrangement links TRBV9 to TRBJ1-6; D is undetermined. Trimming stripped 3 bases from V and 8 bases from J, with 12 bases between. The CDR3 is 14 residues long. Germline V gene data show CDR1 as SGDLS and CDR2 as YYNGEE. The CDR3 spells CASSGQAGDSPLHF. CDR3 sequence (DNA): TGTGCCAGCAGCGGGCAGGCAGGTGATTCACCCCTCCACTTT.

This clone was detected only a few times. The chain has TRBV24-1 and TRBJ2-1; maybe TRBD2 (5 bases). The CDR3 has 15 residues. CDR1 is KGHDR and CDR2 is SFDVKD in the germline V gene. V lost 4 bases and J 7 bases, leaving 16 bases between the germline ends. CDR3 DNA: TGTGCCACCAGTGACCCCCGGGGTAGTTTAAATGAGCAGTTCTTC. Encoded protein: CATSDPRGSLNEQFF.

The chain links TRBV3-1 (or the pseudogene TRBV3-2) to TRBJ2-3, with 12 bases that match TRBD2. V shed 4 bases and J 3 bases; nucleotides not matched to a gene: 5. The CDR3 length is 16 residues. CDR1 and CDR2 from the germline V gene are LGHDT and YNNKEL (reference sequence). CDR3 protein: CASSPLGLAGTDTQYF. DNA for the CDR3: TGTGCCAGCAGCCCCCTAGGACTAGCGGGAACAGATACGCAGTATTTT.

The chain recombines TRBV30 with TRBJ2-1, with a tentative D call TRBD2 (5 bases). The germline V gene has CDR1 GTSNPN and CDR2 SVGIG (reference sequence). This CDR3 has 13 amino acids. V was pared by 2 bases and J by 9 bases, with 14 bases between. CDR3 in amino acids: CAWSSGRPGEQFF. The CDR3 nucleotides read TGTGCCTGGAGTAGCGGCCGTCCGGGTGAGCAGTTCTTC.

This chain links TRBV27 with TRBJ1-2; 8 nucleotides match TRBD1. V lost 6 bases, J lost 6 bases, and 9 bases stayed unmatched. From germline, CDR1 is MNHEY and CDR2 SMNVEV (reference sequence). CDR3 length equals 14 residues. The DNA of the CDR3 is TGTGCCAGCAGGGCACCCGGGACAGGAGATGGCTACACCTTC. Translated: CASRAPGTGDGYTF.

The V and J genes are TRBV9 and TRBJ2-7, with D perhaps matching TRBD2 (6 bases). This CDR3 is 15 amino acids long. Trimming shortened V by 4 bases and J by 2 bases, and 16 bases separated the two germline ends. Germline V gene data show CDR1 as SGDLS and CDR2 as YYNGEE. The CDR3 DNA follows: TGTGCCAGCAGCCCTCGGGGTAGCGGTACCTACGAGCAGTACTTC. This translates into CASSPRGSGTYEQYF.

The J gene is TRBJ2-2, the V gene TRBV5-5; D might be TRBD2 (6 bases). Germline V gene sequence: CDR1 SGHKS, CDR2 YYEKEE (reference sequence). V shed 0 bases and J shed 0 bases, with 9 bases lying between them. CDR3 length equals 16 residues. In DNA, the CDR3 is TGTGCCAGCAGCTTGGTGCCGGGAGCGAACACCGGGGAGCTGTTTTTT. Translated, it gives CASSLVPGANTGELFF.

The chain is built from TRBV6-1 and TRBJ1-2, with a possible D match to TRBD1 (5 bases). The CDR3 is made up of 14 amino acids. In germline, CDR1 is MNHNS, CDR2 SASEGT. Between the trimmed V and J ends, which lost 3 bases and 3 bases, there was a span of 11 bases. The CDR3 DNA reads TGTGCCAGCAGTGAGGGGGGGAATCACTATGGCTACACCTTC. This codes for CASSEGGNHYGYTF.

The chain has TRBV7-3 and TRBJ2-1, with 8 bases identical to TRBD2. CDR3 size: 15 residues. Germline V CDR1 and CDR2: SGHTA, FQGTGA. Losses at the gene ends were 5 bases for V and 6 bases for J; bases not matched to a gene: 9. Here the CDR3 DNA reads TGTGCCAGCAGCCGAAGCGGGAGTACGTCCAATGAGCAGTTCTTC. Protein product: CASSRSGSTSNEQFF.

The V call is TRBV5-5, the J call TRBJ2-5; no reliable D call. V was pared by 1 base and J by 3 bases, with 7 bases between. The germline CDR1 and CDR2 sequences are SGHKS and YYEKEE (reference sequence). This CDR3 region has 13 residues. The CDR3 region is CASSLLAEETQYF. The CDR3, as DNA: TGTGCCAGCAGCTTGTTAGCCGAAGAGACCCAGTACTTC.

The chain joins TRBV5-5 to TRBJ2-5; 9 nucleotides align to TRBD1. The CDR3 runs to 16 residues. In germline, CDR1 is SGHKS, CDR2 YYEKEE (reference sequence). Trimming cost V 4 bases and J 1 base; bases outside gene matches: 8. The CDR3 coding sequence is TGTGCCAGCAGCGGGATTTTGACAGGGGGCCAAGAGACCCAGTACTTC. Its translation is CASSGILTGGQETQYF.

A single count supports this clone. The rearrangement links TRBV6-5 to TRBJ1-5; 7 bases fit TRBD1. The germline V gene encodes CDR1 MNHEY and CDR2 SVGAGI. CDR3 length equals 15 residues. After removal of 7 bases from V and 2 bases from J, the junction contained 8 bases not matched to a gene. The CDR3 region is CASNPNRGGNQPQHF. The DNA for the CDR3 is TGTGCCAGCAATCCTAACAGGGGAGGCAATCAGCCCCAGCATTTT.

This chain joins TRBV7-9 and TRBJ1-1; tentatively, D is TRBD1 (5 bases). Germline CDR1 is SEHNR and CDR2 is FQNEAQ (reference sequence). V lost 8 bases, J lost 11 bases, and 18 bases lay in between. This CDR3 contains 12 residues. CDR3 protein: CASGTGVSPAFF. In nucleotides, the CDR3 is TGTGCCAGCGGCACGGGGGTCTCACCTGCTTTCTTT.

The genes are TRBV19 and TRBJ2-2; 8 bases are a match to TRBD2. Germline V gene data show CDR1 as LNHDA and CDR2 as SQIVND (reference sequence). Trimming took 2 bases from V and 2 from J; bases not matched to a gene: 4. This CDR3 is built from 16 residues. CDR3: CASSITGGLNTGELFF. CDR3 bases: TGTGCCAGTAGTATAACGGGAGGGCTAAACACCGGGGAGCTGTTTTTT. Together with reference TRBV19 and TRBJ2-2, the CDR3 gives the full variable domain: DGGITQSPKYLFRKEGQNVTLSCEQNLNHDAMYWYRQDPGQGLRLIYYSQIVNDFQKGDIAEGYSVSREKKESFPLTVTSAQKNPTAFYLCASSITGGLNTGELFFGEGSRLTVL.

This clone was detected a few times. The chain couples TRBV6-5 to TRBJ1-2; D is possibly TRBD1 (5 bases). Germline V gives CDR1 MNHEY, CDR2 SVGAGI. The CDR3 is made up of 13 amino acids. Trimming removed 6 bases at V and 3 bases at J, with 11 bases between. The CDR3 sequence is CASRPGTDYGYTF. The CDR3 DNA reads TGTGCCAGCAGACCCGGGACTGACTATGGCTACACCTTC.

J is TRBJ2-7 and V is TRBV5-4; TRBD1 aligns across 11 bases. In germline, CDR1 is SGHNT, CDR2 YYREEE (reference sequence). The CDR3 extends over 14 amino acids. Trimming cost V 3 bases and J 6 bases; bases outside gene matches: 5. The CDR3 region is CASSSGQGVTEQYF. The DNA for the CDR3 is TGTGCCAGCAGCTCGGGACAGGGGGTGACCGAGCAGTACTTC.

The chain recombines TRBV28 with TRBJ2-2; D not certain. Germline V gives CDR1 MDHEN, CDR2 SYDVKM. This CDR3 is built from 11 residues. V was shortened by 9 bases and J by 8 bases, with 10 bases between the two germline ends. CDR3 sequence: CASRILGELFF. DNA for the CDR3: TGTGCCAGTCGTATCCTGGGGGAGCTGTTTTTT.

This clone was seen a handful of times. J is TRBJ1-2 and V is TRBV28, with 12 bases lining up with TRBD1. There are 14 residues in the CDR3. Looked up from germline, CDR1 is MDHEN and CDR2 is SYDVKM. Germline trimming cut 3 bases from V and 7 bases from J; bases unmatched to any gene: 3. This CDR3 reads CASSLGDRGRGYTF. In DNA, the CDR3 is TGTGCCAGCAGTTTGGGGGACAGGGGGCGTGGCTACACCTTC.

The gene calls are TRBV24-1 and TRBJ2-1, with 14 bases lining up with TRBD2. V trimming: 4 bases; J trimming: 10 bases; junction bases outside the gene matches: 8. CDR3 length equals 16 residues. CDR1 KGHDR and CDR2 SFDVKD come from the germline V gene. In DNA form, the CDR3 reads TGTGCCACCAGTGACCCGGGACTAGCGGGAGAACGGGAGCAGTTCTTC. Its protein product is CATSDPGLAGEREQFF.

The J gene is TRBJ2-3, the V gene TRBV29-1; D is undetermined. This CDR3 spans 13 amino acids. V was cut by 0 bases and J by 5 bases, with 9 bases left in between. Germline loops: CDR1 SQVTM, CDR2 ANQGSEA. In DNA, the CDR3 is TGCAGCGTTGAAGATCTGGCAAGAGATACGCAGTATTTT. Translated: CSVEDLARDTQYF.

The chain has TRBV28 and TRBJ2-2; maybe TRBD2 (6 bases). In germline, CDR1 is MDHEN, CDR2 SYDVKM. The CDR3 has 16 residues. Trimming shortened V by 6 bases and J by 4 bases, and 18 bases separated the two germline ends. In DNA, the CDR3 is TGTGCCAGCAGCCCACCACGTGGTAGCGGCACCGGGGAGCTGTTTTTT. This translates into CASSPPRGSGTGELFF.

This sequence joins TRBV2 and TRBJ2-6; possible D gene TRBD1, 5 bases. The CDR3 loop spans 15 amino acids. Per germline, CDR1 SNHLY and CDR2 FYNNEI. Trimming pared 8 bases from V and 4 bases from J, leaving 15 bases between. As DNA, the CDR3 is TGTGCCAGCGATACCCCAGGGTTCGGGGCCAACGTCCTGACTTTC. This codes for CASDTPGFGANVLTF.

CDR3 sequence (DNA): TGTGCCTGGAGTGGCGGGATGACCACCGGGGAGCTGTTTTTT. Its protein product is CAWSGGMTTGELFF. The chain couples TRBV30 to TRBJ2-2; D is possibly TRBD2 (6 bases). The CDR3 has 14 residues. Per germline, CDR1 GTSNPN and CDR2 SVGIG (reference sequence). V gave up 1 base and J gave up 4 bases, with 10 bases separating them.

The CDR3 region has the DNA TGTGCCAGCAGCTCCTTAGCGGGAGGTCGCGAGCAGTACTTC. Amino acid sequence: CASSSLAGGREQYF. V and J are TRBV6-5 and TRBJ2-7; 10 nucleotides align to TRBD2. The CDR3 consists of 14 residues. In germline, CDR1 is MNHEY, CDR2 SVGAGI. J gave up 6 bases and V 6 bases, and 8 bases lay outside the gene matches.

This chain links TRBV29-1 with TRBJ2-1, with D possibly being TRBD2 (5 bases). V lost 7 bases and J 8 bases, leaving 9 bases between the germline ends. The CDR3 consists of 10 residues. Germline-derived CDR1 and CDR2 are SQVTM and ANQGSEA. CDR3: CSAEGDEQFF. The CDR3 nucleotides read TGCAGCGCCGAGGGAGATGAGCAGTTCTTC.